One and the same sample provided the 29 T cell receptor beta chains below, sequenced in a study of blood T cell repertoires in COVID-19. Profiling relied on immunoSEQ multiplex PCR, and the TCRdb table lists in-frame clones only, not all of them. The data show a few hundred thousand clones, 86% seen once. The source material was peripheral blood. The receptors shown here come from a man aged 35 to 55 who had recovered from COVID-19.

This clone has a single count. The chain employs TRBV27 and TRBJ2-3, with TRBD2 identical over 9 bases. CDR1 and CDR2 from the germline V gene are MNHEY and SMNVEV (reference sequence). The CDR3 runs 19 residues. V was clipped by 0 bases and J by 4 bases; unmatched bases: 14. CDR3: CASSLSRRREGESPDTQYF. CDR3 nucleotides: TGTGCCAGCAGTTTATCGAGAAGGCGGGAGGGCGAAAGCCCAGATACGCAGTATTTT.

This sequence joins TRBV7-2 and TRBJ2-5; 7 nucleotides agree with TRBD1. Germline lookup yields CDR1 SGHTA and CDR2 FQGNSA. The CDR3 runs to 14 residues. The V gene end was trimmed by 4 bases and the J gene end by 3 bases; junction bases not matched to a gene: 5. CDR3 sequence reads: CASSSQGSEETQYF. Written as DNA, the CDR3 is TGTGCCAGCAGCTCACAGGGGTCAGAAGAGACCCAGTACTTC.

This clone was observed a few times. CDR3 amino acids: CASSRTGGRQPQHF. The CDR3, as DNA: TGTGCCAGCAGTCGGACAGGGGGCAGGCAGCCCCAGCATTTT. This sequence joins TRBV6-2 or TRBV6-3 and TRBJ1-5; 11 nucleotides line up with TRBD1. CDR3 size: 14 residues. Trimming at V came to 5 bases and at J to 7 bases, leaving 4 bases not matched to a gene. Germline V gene data show CDR1 as MNHEY and CDR2 as SVGEGT.

This chain joins TRBV7-9 and TRBJ2-7, with 12 positions matching TRBD2. Looked up from germline, CDR1 is SEHNR and CDR2 is FQNEAQ (reference sequence). V was clipped by 5 bases and J by 0 bases; unmatched bases: 8. There are 17 residues in the CDR3. CDR3 in DNA: TGTGCCAGCAGCCGTACTAGCGGGGGGCACTACTCCTACGAGCAGTACTTC. This sequence encodes CASSRTSGGHYSYEQYF.

The genes are TRBV12-3 or TRBV12-4 and TRBJ2-7; 8 positions agree with TRBD2. This CDR3 comprises 13 residues. The V segment lost 10 bases and the J segment 2 bases; nucleotides outside the gene matches: 7. This CDR3 is CATSGSWAYEQYF. CDR3 coding DNA: TGTGCCACAAGCGGGAGTTGGGCCTACGAGCAGTACTTC.

The chain is built from TRBV13 and TRBJ2-3, with TRBD2 identical over 10 bases. The length of the CDR3 is 16 residues. Unmatched junction bases numbered 5, after V lost 3 bases and J lost 2 bases. Germline V gene data show CDR1 as PRHDT and CDR2 as FYEKMQ (reference sequence). The CDR3 sequence: CASSLKREGLTDTQYF. The CDR3 nucleotides read TGTGCCAGCAGCTTGAAGCGGGAGGGCCTCACAGATACGCAGTATTTT. Based on the CDR3 plus reference TRBV13 and TRBJ2-3, the full variable domain is AAGVIQSPRHLIKEKRETATLKCYPIPRHDTVYWYQQGPGQDPQFLISFYEKMQSDKGSIPDRFSAQQFSDYHSELNMSSLELGDSALYFCASSLKREGLTDTQYFGPGTRLTVL.

The rearrangement links TRBV24-1 to TRBJ2-2; D ambiguous. This CDR3 spans 10 amino acids. Germline V CDR1 and CDR2: KGHDR, SFDVKD. V was pared by 6 bases and J by 8 bases, with 3 bases between. The CDR3 DNA sequence: TGTGCCACCAGTCGGGGGGAGCTGTTTTTT. Protein product: CATSRGELFF.

The gene calls are TRBV5-1 and TRBJ2-5, with 7 bases fitting TRBD1. Germline CDR1 and CDR2: SGHRS and YFSETQ. The CDR3 extends over 15 amino acids. V was pared by 7 bases and J by 2 bases, with 11 bases of the junction left unmatched. The CDR3, as DNA: TGCGCCAGCTACAGTTTACAGGGGAGTCAAGAGACCCAGTACTTC. It codes for CASYSLQGSQETQYF.

This clone was recorded a few times. V gene TRBV19 combines with J gene TRBJ2-1, with 8 bases that match TRBD2. The CDR3 loop spans 15 amino acids. Germline values: CDR1 LNHDA, CDR2 SQIVND (reference sequence). V dropped 6 bases and J dropped 8; count of bases not matched to a gene: 12. Here the CDR3 reads CASSWTSSRGDEQFF. CDR3 DNA sequence: TGTGCCAGTAGCTGGACTAGCTCGAGAGGGGATGAGCAGTTCTTC. The variable domain in full, with the rest retrieved from reference TRBV19 and TRBJ2-1, is DGGITQSPKYLFRKEGQNVTLSCEQNLNHDAMYWYRQDPGQGLRLIYYSQIVNDFQKGDIAEGYSVSREKKESFPLTVTSAQKNPTAFYLCASSWTSSRGDEQFFGPGTRLTVL.

This clone appeared a single time. The chain joins TRBV4-3 to TRBJ2-5; TRBD2 matches 10 bases. The CDR3 extends over 19 amino acids. Germline V gene data show CDR1 as LGHNA and CDR2 as YSLEER. J was trimmed by 5 bases and V by 0 bases; bases with no gene match: 15. In DNA form, the CDR3 reads TGCGCCAGCAGCCAAGATCAAGGAGCGGGAGGGCCATTGAGGGAGACCCAGTACTTC. Translating it yields CASSQDQGAGGPLRETQYF.

The chain combines TRBV2 with TRBJ2-4; TRBD2 matches 7 bases. V shed 2 bases and J 8 bases; nucleotides not matched to a gene: 9. Germline V gives CDR1 SNHLY, CDR2 FYNNEI. The CDR3 extends over 15 amino acids. The CDR3 nucleotides read TGTGCCAGCAGTGAAAGGCGGGGGACCCGAGACATTCAGTACTTC. It specifies CASSERRGTRDIQYF. Full variable domain (outside the CDR3, taken from reference TRBV2 and TRBJ2-4): EPEVTQTPSHQVTQMGQEVILRCVPISNHLYFYWYRQILGQKVEFLVSFYNNEISEKSEIFDDQFSVERPDGSNFTLKIRSTKLEDSAMYFCASSERRGTRDIQYFGAGTRLSVL.

The V and J genes are TRBV6-5 and TRBJ1-6, with D possibly matching TRBD1 (6 bases). The CDR3 length is 13 residues. CDR1 and CDR2 from the germline V gene are MNHEY and SVGAGI. The V and J ends lost 6 bases and 4 bases respectively, with 7 bases between them. The CDR3 DNA sequence: TGTGCCAGCAGAGGACAGTATAATTCACCCCTCCACTTT. Translated: CASRGQYNSPLHF.

V usage is TRBV5-8 and J usage is TRBJ1-2; TRBD1 matches 8 bases. Germline V CDR1 and CDR2: SGHTS, YDEGEE. The CDR3 is made up of 14 amino acids. The junction had 5 bases not matched to a gene; V was cut back by 1 base and J by 6 bases. The CDR3 reads CASSLYRGIDGYTF. In DNA, the CDR3 is TGTGCCAGCAGCTTGTACAGGGGGATAGATGGCTACACCTTC.

The rearrangement links TRBV15 to TRBJ2-7; perhaps TRBD2 as D (7 bases). The germline V and J ends were trimmed by 1 base and 2 bases, with 9 bases remaining between them. The CDR3 extends over 14 amino acids. Looked up from germline, CDR1 is LNHNV and CDR2 is YYDKDF (reference sequence). This CDR3 reads CATSRAGGPYEQYF. CDR3 nucleotide sequence: TGTGCCACCAGCAGAGCCGGGGGGCCCTACGAGCAGTACTTC.

The CDR3 here is CASSLGGRGAFF. The CDR3 DNA reads as TGTGCCAGCAGCTTAGGGGGTAGGGGAGCTTTCTTT. This rearrangement joins TRBV7-9 to TRBJ1-1; weak D call: TRBD1 (5 bases). Germline assignment: CDR1 SEHNR and CDR2 FQNEAQ (reference sequence). V was pared by 1 base and J by 10 bases, with 10 bases between. The CDR3 runs 12 residues.

J is TRBJ2-5 and V is TRBV5-1, with TRBD1 matching 8 bases. The V gene end was trimmed by 5 bases and the J gene end by 9 bases; junction bases not matched to a gene: 21. CDR1 is SGHRS and CDR2 is YFSETQ in the germline V gene. This CDR3 has 17 amino acids. The CDR3 DNA follows: TGCGCCAGCAGGCGACGGGGACAGGCGAGGGAGGACCGTCCCCAGTACTTC. It translates to CASRRRGQAREDRPQYF.

The rearrangement links TRBV11-3 to TRBJ2-1, with TRBD1 matching over 8 bases. Germline V gene sequence: CDR1 SGHNT, CDR2 YENEEA. The CDR3 sequence is 15 residues long. Trimming took 0 bases from V and 4 from J; bases not matched to a gene: 2. The DNA of the CDR3 is TGTGCCAGCAGCTTAGACGGGACAGGTTACAATGAGCAGTTCTTC. It translates to CASSLDGTGYNEQFF.

The rearrangement uses TRBV9 and TRBJ2-3; the D is unclear. The CDR3 is 13 residues long. Per the germline V gene, CDR1 is SGDLS and CDR2 is YYNGEE. V was pared by 2 bases and J by 4 bases, with 8 bases between. CDR3 sequence reads: CASSVSSPDTQYF. DNA for the CDR3: TGTGCCAGCAGCGTCTCGAGCCCAGATACGCAGTATTTT. Based on the CDR3 plus reference TRBV9 and TRBJ2-3, the full variable domain is DSGVTQTPKHLITATGQRVTLRCSPRSGDLSVYWYQQSLDQGLQFLIQYYNGEERAKGNILERFSAQQFPDLHSELNLSSLELGDSALYFCASSVSSPDTQYFGPGTRLTVL.

The rearrangement links TRBV5-1 to TRBJ2-1; tentatively, D is TRBD1 (6 bases). The CDR3 has 15 amino acids. With 0 bases removed from V and 5 bases from J, the gap between germline ends came to 12 bases. Germline-derived CDR1 and CDR2 are SGHRS and YFSETQ. The CDR3 region has the DNA TGCGCCAGCAGCTTGGAATTGACAGGTAACAATGAGCAGTTCTTC. This codes for CASSLELTGNNEQFF.

J is TRBJ2-7 and V is TRBV19; TRBD2 agrees at 14 bases. Germline CDR1 reads LNHDA; CDR2 reads SQIVND (reference sequence). V dropped 5 bases and J dropped 2; count of bases not matched to a gene: 5. CDR3 length: 16 amino acids. CDR3 in amino acids: CASSPPGLAGAYEQYF. The CDR3 nucleotides are TGTGCCAGTAGTCCACCGGGACTAGCGGGGGCCTACGAGCAGTACTTC.

This clone showed up just once. The chain links TRBV5-4 to TRBJ2-7; 7 positions match TRBD2. There are 14 residues in the CDR3. Germline-derived CDR1 and CDR2 are SGHNT and YYREEE (reference sequence). Trimming removed 4 bases from V and 5 bases from J; junction bases left unmatched: 9. The DNA of the CDR3 is TGTGCCAGCAGCCCCGGGACTAAGCCGGACGAGCAGTACTTC. The encoded protein is CASSPGTKPDEQYF.

The genes are TRBV14 and TRBJ2-3; 9 bases are shared with TRBD1. The CDR3 is made up of 16 amino acids. Germline V gene lookup returns CDR1 SGHDN and CDR2 FVKESK. After removal of 1 base from V and 6 bases from J, the junction contained 8 bases not matched to a gene. The CDR3, as DNA: TGTGCCAGCAGCCAAGGGGACAGGGTTCGTGGCGATACGCAGTATTTT. This gives the protein CASSQGDRVRGDTQYF.

This clone was counted only a few times. The rearrangement links TRBV5-6 to TRBJ2-7; 13 bases are a match to TRBD2. The V and J ends lost 3 bases and 9 bases, in that order; junction bases with no gene match: 9. Germline lookup yields CDR1 SGHDT and CDR2 YYEEEE. The CDR3 is 15 residues long. Here the CDR3 reads CASSSGTSGTSGQYF. The CDR3 bases are TGTGCCAGCAGCTCCGGGACTAGCGGGACCTCTGGGCAGTACTTC.

The chain uses TRBV7-2 and TRBJ2-5, with 7 positions matching TRBD2. There are 12 residues in the CDR3. J gave up 4 bases and V 6 bases, and 2 bases lay outside the gene matches. Per the germline V gene, CDR1 is SGHTA and CDR2 is FQGNSA. CDR3 sequence: CASRGGTETQYF. DNA for the CDR3: TGTGCCAGCAGGGGGGGGACAGAGACCCAGTACTTC.

This clone was picked up a small number of times. This chain connects TRBV9 to TRBJ2-2; 7 positions match TRBD2. The CDR3 covers 13 residues. Trimming cost V 3 bases and J 6 bases; bases outside gene matches: 2. CDR1 SGDLS and CDR2 YYNGEE come from the germline V gene. CDR3 sequence reads: CASSEGLPGELFF. The CDR3, as DNA: TGTGCCAGCAGCGAGGGACTACCCGGGGAGCTGTTTTTT.

J is TRBJ1-4 and V is TRBV5-1; TRBD1 agrees at 9 bases. The junction had 7 bases not matched to a gene; V was cut back by 4 bases and J by 6 bases. Germline V CDR1 and CDR2: SGHRS, YFSETQ. The CDR3 sequence is 15 residues long. CDR3 DNA sequence: TGCGCCAGCAGCCTGAACAGGGGGCAGGATGAAAAACTGTTTTTT. Its protein is CASSLNRGQDEKLFF.

The CDR3 bases are TGCGCCAGCAGCTTGGCTGGAGGGAGGTTAGATGGCTACACCTTC. Residues: CASSLAGGRLDGYTF. The chain couples TRBV5-1 to TRBJ1-2; no clear D gene. V was pared by 0 bases and J by 6 bases, with 15 bases between. CDR3 size: 15 residues. The V gene's germline CDR1 is SGHRS and CDR2 YFSETQ.

The sample holds a few counts of this clone. The gene calls are TRBV19 and TRBJ1-1; 7 bases match TRBD1. CDR1 and CDR2 from the germline V gene are LNHDA and SQIVND (reference sequence). The V segment lost 8 bases and the J segment 5 bases; nucleotides outside the gene matches: 8. The CDR3 consists of 13 residues. The CDR3: CASRRATGTEAFF. The CDR3, as DNA: TGTGCCAGTCGAAGAGCGACAGGGACTGAAGCTTTCTTT. The full variable domain, rest sourced from reference TRBV19 and TRBJ1-1, is DGGITQSPKYLFRKEGQNVTLSCEQNLNHDAMYWYRQDPGQGLRLIYYSQIVNDFQKGDIAEGYSVSREKKESFPLTVTSAQKNPTAFYLCASRRATGTEAFFGQGTRLTVV.

V and J are TRBV9 and TRBJ1-1; D is possibly TRBD1 (6 bases). CDR1 and CDR2 (germline): SGDLS, YYNGEE. This CDR3 region has 15 residues. V was clipped by 0 bases and J by 5 bases, with 14 bases between them. The CDR3 nucleotides read TGTGCCAGCAGCGTAGATAGTGCGGACAGAACTGAAGCTTTCTTT. Protein product: CASSVDSADRTEAFF.